The T cell receptor beta chain described here comes from a study of beta chain features in type 1 diabetes (dated by TCRdb to the late 2010s). For the study in its entirety: Mean age, gender distribution, total cell number and subset yield were not different between patients and healthy donors. Regulatory and stem cell-like memory subsets were obtained from only 8 patients and about 8 healthy donors, while naive and central memory subsets were obtained from all 30 or so donors. The study compared the TCRB repertoires of sorted circulating CD4+ T cell subsets in recently diagnosed type 1 diabetes patients with those in matched healthy donors. A total of roughly 100,000,000 sorted cells were examined across all samples, and the number of cells per subset was strongly correlated with RNA yield.

This clone showed up just a few times. Its specific antigen is unknown. No base-level quality is on record; no much larger clone is a single base apart. What the study reported, not specific to this receptor: At VDJ recombination sites, patients with type 1 diabetes made fewer insertions and deleted more nucleotides, a pattern implying thymic rearrangement abnormalities. PCR may preferentially amplify shorter templates, but because patient and control samples were amplified and corrected together, any resulting skew would affect both groups equally. Because cDNA was sequenced instead of genomic DNA, highly expressing activated cells could be over-represented, though the groups showed no difference in activation or CD3 levels. Because the HLA sub-analyses included only small numbers of individuals, any influence of HLA type on TCRB rearrangement was left unresolved. Naive, central memory and regulatory TCRB repertoires appeared more similar among patients than among healthy donors. In all four CD4+ subsets, TCRB CDR3 length was moderately but significantly shorter in type 1 diabetes patients.

The entire isolated RNA was reverse transcribed using the High Capacity cDNA Reverse Transcription Kit, and thus expressed TCRB transcripts were sequenced. Naive, central memory and regulatory T cell samples underwent deep immunoSEQ sequencing, averaging about 3.57 million total reads per sample. Sorted cells were lysed in RLT buffer, and RNA was extracted using DNase-treated RNeasy Micro or Mini kits according to cell number. Each cell subset was processed on its own to prevent cross-contamination, while patient and healthy donor samples were processed together. The immunoSEQ multiplex PCR was used to amplify TCRB sequences from cDNA, yielding 87-bp fragments that span the CDR3 region. Amplicons were sequenced on the Illumina HiSeq platform. The authors processed their data as follows. PCR bias was computationally corrected using synthetic template baselines, reads within Hamming distance 2 were collapsed, and singletons that could not be merged were discarded. Reads were aligned to IMGT to assign V, D and J genes, CDR3 length, and insertions or deletions at six rearrangement sites. Within each subset, clonotype counts were normalized to sorted cell number, after which true diversity and Gini coefficients were computed with the tcR R package. The overlap coefficient, calculated on TCRB nucleotide sequences, was used to measure repertoire sharing. In TCRdb, the immuneACCESS table is reduced to in-frame sequences with V and J assigned. These tables do not hold every clone; where another copy was compared, an unresolved V gene accounts for under half, and the others remain unexplained. For V, J and clone size, that table is used; D and trimming come from the DNA. The sample table holds roughly 300,000 clones, of which roughly 15% were seen once. Together, the top ten hold 6.7% of the sample.

A single peripheral blood draw of roughly 0.11 L on average was collected from each donor into heparinised tubes. Naive, central memory, regulatory and stem cell-like memory CD4+ T cells were sorted on a BD FACSAria II using a panel including CD45RO, CCR7, CD25, CD127, CD95 and CD27. Purity was above 95% for every sorted population. Right away, PBMCs were isolated by Lymphoprep density gradient centrifugation and were stained directly, with no culture step. Samples were stained and sorted in pairs, with one healthy donor and one patient per experiment, so that batch effects were minimized. The receptor comes from a man aged 25-40 years in good health. The source material was central memory CD4+ T cells from blood.

Here the CDR3 is given as CASTDRGMNTEAFF. The DNA is as follows: TGTGCCAGTACGGACAGGGGGATGAACACTGAAGCTTTCTTT. In this chain, TRBV19 is recombined with TRBJ1-1; 10 bases in the middle match TRBD1. Including cysteine and phenylalanine, the CDR3 has 14 amino acids. Kept here is only the CDR3 DNA, which spans 42 bases and is read in frame from base 1. V and J are trimmed by 7 bases and 0 bases, and the gene matches miss 2 bases of the junction. From the germline V gene (reference sequence), CDR1 is LNHDA and CDR2 is SQIVND.